This T cell receptor beta chain was obtained from a study of blood T cell repertoires in COVID-19. Study-level background: The origin of the acute and convalescent COVID-19 samples was the United States, Italy and Spain.

Authors' analysis steps: Counts of nucleated cells, estimated from reference gene primer amplification, were obtained. This table comes from immunoSEQ multiplex PCR, and its TCRdb copy is limited to in-frame clones, with some not included. V and J calls and clone size come straight from that table; D and trimming were deduced from the DNA. The data show 65,000 to 80,000 clones, almost 85% seen once. The CDR3 length is 16 residues. V lost 4 bases and J lost 0, with 13 bases in between. Germline values: CDR1 MNHNS, CDR2 SASEGT. The sequencing input was peripheral blood. The receptor comes from a man in his fifties or sixties with acute or convalescent COVID-19. The gene calls are TRBV6-1 and TRBJ1-3; weak D call: TRBD1 (5 bases). The CDR3 loop is CASSAEGLDSGNTIYF. The CDR3, as DNA: TGTGCCAGCAGTGCGGAGGGGCTCGACTCTGGAAACACCATATATTTT.